The 32 T cell receptor beta chains below all came from one sample that was sequenced in a study of blood T cells in healthy people across ages. Then a second PCR, running about 6 to 12 cycles, was carried out with a sample-barcoded 5' primer and a J-beta primer mix. TCRdb fed the 5' RACE reads into MiXCR, producing one record per CDR3 protein. Of about 900,000 distinct CDR3 sequences listed, approximately 49% were seen once; the top ten hold around 15%. Sequencing was done on a sample of blood. The receptors stem from a man aged 25 to 40 in good health.

J is TRBJ2-3 and V is TRBV7-2; TRBD2 matches at 13 bases. The trim removed 5 bases at V and 2 bases at J, leaving 4 bases unmatched. This CDR3 contains 16 residues. CDR1 SGHTA and CDR2 FQGNSA come from the germline V gene. The CDR3 nucleotides are TGTGCCAGCAGCGACGGACTAGCGGGGGCCACAGATACGCAGTATTTT. Translated: CASSDGLAGATDTQYF.

This clonotype has a handful of counts. V gene TRBV5-1 combines with J gene TRBJ2-5; D not certain. The J call is doubtful: the DNA matches TRBJ2-7 better. The CDR3 is made up of 13 amino acids. Per germline, CDR1 SGHRS and CDR2 YFSETQ. CDR3 residues: CASSLSGPHEQYF. The CDR3 DNA is TGCGCCAGCAGCTTGTCCGGGCCCCACGAGCAGTACTTC.

This chain joins TRBV20-1 and TRBJ2-7; 10 positions agree with TRBD1. Germline loops: CDR1 DFQATT, CDR2 SNEGSKA (reference sequence). The CDR3 runs to 13 residues. The CDR3 sequence: CCETGTGAHEQYF. CDR3 bases: TGCTGTGAGACCGGGACAGGGGCCCACGAGCAGTACTTC.

The rearrangement joins TRBV6-5 to TRBJ2-5; 9 bases map to TRBD1. Per germline, CDR1 MNHEY and CDR2 SVGAGI. The CDR3 runs to 16 residues. V was pared by 7 bases and J by 2 bases, with 11 bases of the junction left unmatched. The CDR3 protein is CASTQGTGSQQETQYF. CDR3 DNA sequence: TGTGCCAGCACCCAAGGGACAGGGAGTCAACAAGAGACCCAGTACTTC.

The sample holds a few counts of this clonotype. The chain links TRBV20-1 to TRBJ2-1, with 14 bases that match TRBD2. Trimming cost V 6 bases and J 5 bases; bases outside gene matches: 15. The CDR3 is 18 residues long. Germline-derived CDR1 and CDR2 are DFQATT and SNEGSKA (reference sequence). The CDR3 nucleotides read TGCAGTGCCCCGGGACTAGCGGGGGATCACAAGGGAGACAATGAGCAGTTCTTC. Translation: CSAPGLAGDHKGDNEQFF.

A few counts support this clonotype. The chain is built from TRBV6-2 or TRBV6-3 and TRBJ2-7, with 7 positions matching TRBD1. V shed 4 bases and J 5 bases; nucleotides not matched to a gene: 11. The CDR3 runs to 15 residues. CDR1 MNHEY and CDR2 SVGEGT come from the germline V gene. DNA of the CDR3: TGTGCCAGCAGTTCCGACAGGGAGATAGTGGACGAGCAGTACTTC. This codes for CASSSDREIVDEQYF.

This clonotype has only a few counts. V usage is TRBV10-3 and J usage is TRBJ2-7; 7 bases align to TRBD1. V was clipped by 4 bases and J by 3 bases; unmatched bases: 12. The V gene's germline CDR1 is ENHRY and CDR2 SYGVKD. This CDR3 is built from 16 residues. CDR3 coding DNA: TGTGCCATCAGTGGAGATCGACGGGACAGCCGCTACGAGCAGTACTTC. Translation gives CAISGDRRDSRYEQYF.

This clonotype came up many times. This chain connects TRBV4-3 to TRBJ1-2, with 7 positions matching TRBD1. The V and J ends lost 4 bases and 5 bases, in that order; junction bases with no gene match: 13. Looked up from germline, CDR1 is LGHNA and CDR2 is YSLEER. The CDR3 runs to 16 residues. The CDR3 DNA follows: TGCGCCAGCAGCCGAGGCACGCCGGGGACAGCTTATGGCTACACCTTC. Translated, it gives CASSRGTPGTAYGYTF.

The rearrangement joins TRBV20-1 to TRBJ1-6, with a tentative D call TRBD1 (5 bases). This CDR3 comprises 14 residues. Germline V gene sequence: CDR1 DFQATT, CDR2 SNEGSKA (reference sequence). The V end lost 6 bases, the J end lost 9 bases, and 18 bases lay between the germline ends. CDR3 in amino acids: CSASPAGSGSPLHF. The CDR3 DNA sequence: TGCAGTGCCTCACCGGCAGGGAGCGGTTCACCCCTCCACTTT.

The chain has TRBV7-2 and TRBJ1-2; D not resolved. The CDR3 runs to 15 residues. CDR1 is SGHTA and CDR2 is FQGNSA in the germline V gene. V was pared by 1 base and J by 0 bases, with 9 bases between. CDR3 in DNA: TGTGCCAGCAGCTTAGGCGTCACAGCTAACTATGGCTACACCTTC. Protein sequence: CASSLGVTANYGYTF.

The CDR3 here is CSVEKGGGQNREQFF. For the CDR3, the DNA is TGCAGCGTTGAAAAGGGCGGGGGGCAGAATAGAGAGCAGTTCTTC. This sequence joins TRBV29-1 and TRBJ2-1; TRBD2 matches 8 bases. The CDR3 spans 15 residues. Looked up from germline, CDR1 is SQVTM and CDR2 is ANQGSEA. The V gene end was trimmed by 2 bases and the J gene end by 10 bases; junction bases not matched to a gene: 13.

This rearrangement joins TRBV27 to TRBJ2-5; tentative D call: TRBD1 (6 bases). This CDR3 region has 14 residues. Germline-derived CDR1 and CDR2 are MNHEY and SMNVEV (reference sequence). The V end was cut by 5 bases, the J end by 1 base, with 11 bases between. The CDR3 here is CASSGRGFQETQYF. CDR3 nucleotide sequence: TGTGCCAGCAGTGGCAGGGGATTCCAAGAGACCCAGTACTTC.

The count of this clonotype is one. V and J are TRBV5-1 and TRBJ2-1; 8 bases fit TRBD1. Near its end, the DNA agrees better with TRBJ2-7, so the J call may be wrong. The CDR3 extends over 14 amino acids. CDR1 SGHRS and CDR2 YFSETQ come from the germline V gene. CDR3 protein: CATSGGGEYNEQYF. The CDR3 DNA follows: TGCGCCACCTCAGGGGGCGGGGAGTACAATGAGCAGTACTTC.

V and J are TRBV6-2 or TRBV6-3 and TRBJ2-1; the match to TRBD1 covers 9 bases. CDR1 MNHEY and CDR2 SVGEGT come from the germline V gene. V trimming: 0 bases; J trimming: 4 bases; junction bases outside the gene matches: 4. The CDR3 consists of 16 residues. In DNA form, the CDR3 reads TGTGCCAGCAGTTACTCGAAGGACAGGGGTTACAATGAGCAGTTCTTC. Translation gives CASSYSKDRGYNEQFF.

The table lists this clonotype with a few counts. This chain connects TRBV9 to TRBJ2-1, with TRBD2 matching over 10 bases. The V and J ends lost 3 bases and 6 bases, in that order; junction bases with no gene match: 6. CDR1 SGDLS and CDR2 YYNGEE come from the germline V gene. CDR3 length equals 15 residues. The CDR3 DNA follows: TGTGCCAGCAGCGACCTAGCGGGGGACCGCAATGAGCAGTTCTTC. It codes for CASSDLAGDRNEQFF.

In this sample, this clonotype turned up many times. V gene TRBV4-2 combines with J gene TRBJ2-3; no clear D. Germline lookup yields CDR1 LGHNA and CDR2 YNFKEQ. V was pared by 0 bases and J by 5 bases, with 12 bases between. This CDR3 is 15 amino acids long. CDR3 amino acids: CASSQDMFGEDTQYF. The CDR3 DNA is TGTGCCAGCAGCCAAGATATGTTCGGTGAAGATACGCAGTATTTT.

This rearrangement joins TRBV14 to TRBJ1-6; 7 nucleotides match TRBD1. This CDR3 is built from 16 residues. Trimming removed 4 bases from V and 0 bases from J; junction bases left unmatched: 3. Germline V gene sequence: CDR1 SGHDN, CDR2 FVKESK. CDR3 loop: CASSPWTGSYNSPLHF. In nucleotides, the CDR3 is TGTGCCAGCAGCCCATGGACAGGCTCCTATAATTCACCCCTCCACTTT.

The chain links TRBV20-1 to TRBJ2-5, with 7 nucleotides matching TRBD2. This CDR3 contains 20 residues. V lost 1 base, J lost 9 bases, and 29 bases stayed unmatched. Germline CDR1 is DFQATT and CDR2 is SNEGSKA (reference sequence). The CDR3 reads CSARVFGWDAKRDLLLSQYF. DNA of the CDR3: TGCAGTGCTAGAGTTTTTGGGTGGGACGCGAAGCGGGACCTCTTGTTATCCCAGTACTTC.

V is TRBV4-1 and J is TRBJ1-6, with D unclear. CDR1 is MGHRA, CDR2 YSYEKL, per germline. The CDR3 length is 13 residues. With 0 bases removed from V and 11 bases from J, the gap between germline ends came to 8 bases. The CDR3 coding sequence is TGCGCCAGCAGCCAAGACACGGCTACACCCCTCCACTTT. It codes for CASSQDTATPLHF.

About this clonotype: A single base separates this from a much larger clone, so it may be a read error. The rearrangement links TRBV28 to TRBJ2-5; 10 bases fit TRBD2. CDR3 length: 15 amino acids. CDR1 is MDHEN and CDR2 is SYDVKM in the germline V gene. The junction had 16 bases not matched to a gene; V was cut back by 7 bases and J by 11 bases. The CDR3 bases are TGTGCCAGCACTAGCGGGGGACGGGTATACAATGAGCAGTACTTC. Encoded protein: CASTSGGRVYNEQYF.

This clonotype was counted between two and nine times. The chain's CDR3 is CASSDIGFVDSPLHF. The CDR3 DNA reads TGTGCCAGCAGCGACATAGGATTTGTAGATTCACCCCTCCACTTT. The J gene is TRBJ1-6, the V gene TRBV7-9; D remains unclear. The CDR3 runs to 15 residues. Germline lookup yields CDR1 SEHNR and CDR2 FQNEAQ (reference sequence). The V end was cut by 5 bases, the J end by 8 bases, with 16 bases between.

This chain's CDR3 is CASTPGTANTGELFF. CDR3 nucleotides: TGTGCCAGCACTCCCGGGACGGCGAACACCGGGGAGCTGTTTTTT. The chain is built from TRBV28 and TRBJ2-2; D is tentatively TRBD1 or TRBD2 (5 bases each). The CDR3 contains 15 residues. Trimming removed 7 bases from V and 0 bases from J, with 12 bases in between. Germline CDR1 and CDR2: MDHEN and SYDVKM.

V and J are TRBV11-2 and TRBJ2-3; the D call may be TRBD1 or TRBD2 (5 bases each). This CDR3 comprises 15 residues. V shed 8 bases and J shed 3 bases, with 18 bases lying between them. Germline assignment: CDR1 SGHAT and CDR2 FQNNGV. The DNA of the CDR3 is TGTGCCAGCGCTGGGGGACCAGGGATGACAGATACGCAGTATTTT. Residues: CASAGGPGMTDTQYF.

The V call is TRBV5-1, the J call TRBJ1-1; D gene ambiguous. This CDR3 has 12 residues. Trimming removed 0 bases at V and 10 bases at J, with 10 bases between. The germline V gene has CDR1 SGHRS and CDR2 YFSETQ. CDR3 DNA sequence: TGCGCCAGCAGCTTGGATCCTGGCGTAGCTTTCTTT. Amino acids: CASSLDPGVAFF.

In its sample, this clonotype was seen a few times. V is TRBV6-5 and J is TRBJ1-2, with 9 bases aligning to TRBD1. Germline CDR1 is MNHEY and CDR2 is SVGAGI. The V segment lost 6 bases and the J segment 8 bases; nucleotides outside the gene matches: 10. The CDR3 spans 14 residues. The CDR3 DNA follows: TGTGCCAGCAGACACATACAGGGGGCTGGGGGCTACACCTTC. The encoded protein is CASRHIQGAGGYTF.

Of note for this clonotype: A read error may explain this, as a much larger clone is one base away. The V call is TRBV12-3 or TRBV12-4, the J call TRBJ1-2, with a tentative D call TRBD1 (5 bases). The CDR3 extends over 14 amino acids. Trimming pared 5 bases from V and 2 bases from J, leaving 12 bases between. The CDR3, as DNA: TGTGCCAGCAGTGCCAGGGTGCTCAACTATGGCTACACCTTC. It translates to CASSARVLNYGYTF.

J is TRBJ2-1 and V is TRBV2; the D call may be TRBD1 or TRBD2 (5 bases each). CDR3 size: 13 residues. Trimming stripped 6 bases from V and 4 bases from J, with 10 bases between. Germline V gene sequence: CDR1 SNHLY, CDR2 FYNNEI. The CDR3 DNA reads as TGTGCCAGCAGGGGGGACGGTTACAATGAGCAGTTCTTC. Its protein is CASRGDGYNEQFF.

This chain joins TRBV15 and TRBJ2-3; 7 bases are a match to TRBD2. Germline V gene lookup returns CDR1 LNHNV and CDR2 YYDKDF (reference sequence). This CDR3 comprises 13 residues. Germline trimming cut 5 bases from V and 5 bases from J; bases unmatched to any gene: 4. The CDR3 nucleotides read TGTGCCACCAGCCCACGGGGGGAAGATACGCAGTATTTT. Translated: CATSPRGEDTQYF.

Only a few counts were recorded for this clonotype. The chain recombines TRBV10-3 with TRBJ2-3, with 7 bases that match TRBD1. Trimming at V came to 4 bases and at J to 2 bases, leaving 12 bases not matched to a gene. Germline loops: CDR1 ENHRY, CDR2 SYGVKD. This CDR3 is built from 17 residues. For the CDR3, the DNA is TGTGCCATCAGTGTTGACAATACAGGGGAGTTCACAGATACGCAGTATTTT. Amino acids: CAISVDNTGEFTDTQYF.

The chain recombines TRBV6-2 or TRBV6-3 with TRBJ2-3; 12 nucleotides match TRBD2. V lost 4 bases, J lost 9 bases, and 8 bases stayed unmatched. Germline V gene sequence: CDR1 MNHEY, CDR2 SVGEGT. The CDR3 is 15 residues long. In DNA form, the CDR3 reads TGTGCCAGCAGTTCCCCGCGGACTAGCGGGGAAACGCAGTATTTT. Encoded protein: CASSSPRTSGETQYF.

This chain links TRBV7-2 with TRBJ1-2; TRBD1 matches at 7 bases. Per the germline V gene, CDR1 is SGHTA and CDR2 is FQGNSA. Germline trimming cut 3 bases from V and 2 bases from J; bases unmatched to any gene: 6. The CDR3 is made up of 15 amino acids. The CDR3 loop is CASSLYGQDNYGYTF. The CDR3 DNA sequence: TGTGCCAGCAGCTTGTACGGACAGGACAACTATGGCTACACCTTC.

V and J are TRBV7-9 and TRBJ1-5, with D perhaps TRBD1 (5 bases). CDR1 is SEHNR and CDR2 is FQNEAQ in the germline V gene (reference sequence). Trimming pared 5 bases from V and 3 bases from J, leaving 17 bases between. This CDR3 contains 16 residues. This CDR3 is CASSPPGGAPNQPQHF. As DNA, the CDR3 is TGTGCCAGCAGCCCCCCTGGCGGGGCCCCCAATCAGCCCCAGCATTTT.